This TCR beta chain was documented in a study of blood T cell repertoires in COVID-19. Across the whole study: Samples of COVID-19 (acute and convalescent) were obtained from the United States, Italy and Spain. Nucleic acid was either cDNA or gDNA, and it came from T cells, B-cell-depleted T cells, or PBMCs.

The authors' processing: Amplification of reference gene primers provided the estimated nucleated cell counts. Sequenced by immunoSEQ multiplex PCR; TCRdb stores in-frame clones only, minus some. V and J calls and clone size are given by that table; D and trimming were obtained from the DNA. The data contain tens of thousands of clones, approximately 79% of them singletons. This CDR3 contains 16 residues. Trimming at V came to 6 bases and at J to 4 bases, leaving 13 bases not matched to a gene. Germline V gene data show CDR1 as LGHNA and CDR2 as YNFKEQ. This clonotype originated in a man in his 70s with acute or convalescent COVID-19. Material: peripheral blood. This sequence joins TRBV4-2 and TRBJ2-7, with 9 bases fitting TRBD2. For the CDR3, the DNA is TGTGCCAGCAGTGACACAGCGGGGGGTCGTCGGTACGAGCAGTACTTC. Protein: CASSDTAGGRRYEQYF.